These T cell receptor beta chains were read from a single sample in a study of blood T cell repertoires in COVID-19. Sequencing used immunoSEQ multiplex PCR; TCRdb keeps in-frame clones, though not all of them. This sample carries 100,000 to 150,000 clones, about 87% of them seen once, and the ten largest clones take under 13%. Sample: peripheral blood. The origin of the receptors is a man aged 45-65 years with acute or convalescent COVID-19. Both conserved end residues are part of each CDR3. A D gene is named only where the DNA matches it firmly. Part of the rows lack a size; the others show once, few, many or a class for expanded clones.

cdr3_length: 16; j_call: TRBJ2-5; d_call: TRBD2; clone_size: NA; v_call: TRBV5-1; cdr3_aa: CASSLRLAGLQETQYF; cdr3_nt: TGCGCCAGCAGCTTAAGACTAGCGGGGTTGCAAGAGACCCAGTACTTC
cdr3_length: 16; j_call: TRBJ1-5; d_call: TRBD1; clone_size: once; v_call: TRBV2; cdr3_aa: CASNKRGTGGNQPQHF; cdr3_nt: TGTGCCAGCAATAAGAGGGGGACAGGTGGCAATCAGCCCCAGCATTTT
cdr3_length: 13; j_call: TRBJ2-7; d_call: NA; clone_size: NA; v_call: TRBV11-3; cdr3_aa: CASSLSGTREQYF; cdr3_nt: TGTGCCAGCAGCCTCTCCGGGACAAGGGAGCAGTACTTC
cdr3_length: 14; j_call: TRBJ2-3; d_call: NA; clone_size: NA; v_call: TRBV10-3; cdr3_aa: CAISDSGGTDTQYF; cdr3_nt: TGTGCCATCAGTGATTCGGGGGGCACAGATACGCAGTATTTT
cdr3_length: 15; j_call: TRBJ2-6; d_call: NA; clone_size: NA; v_call: TRBV11-1; cdr3_aa: CASSFRWSGANVLTF; cdr3_nt: TGTGCCAGCAGTTTCCGGTGGTCTGGGGCCAACGTCCTGACTTTC
cdr3_length: 13; j_call: TRBJ1-2; d_call: NA; clone_size: once; v_call: TRBV29-1; cdr3_aa: CSVGSGTFYGYTF; cdr3_nt: TGCAGCGTTGGATCAGGGACTTTCTATGGCTACACCTTC
cdr3_length: 14; j_call: TRBJ2-5; d_call: TRBD1; clone_size: NA; v_call: TRBV5-1; cdr3_aa: CASRAQGYGETQYF; cdr3_nt: TGCGCCAGCAGAGCACAGGGGTATGGCGAGACCCAGTACTTC
cdr3_length: 15; j_call: TRBJ1-2; d_call: NA; clone_size: NA; v_call: TRBV29-1; cdr3_aa: CSVNEAQLTSRGYTF; cdr3_nt: TGCAGCGTTAATGAGGCGCAGCTAACGAGTAGGGGCTACACCTTC
cdr3_length: 13; j_call: TRBJ2-1; d_call: NA; clone_size: NA; v_call: TRBV18; cdr3_aa: CARNGLQYNEQFF; cdr3_nt: TGTGCCAGGAACGGACTACAATACAATGAGCAGTTCTTC
cdr3_length: 19; j_call: TRBJ2-3; d_call: NA; clone_size: NA; v_call: TRBV4-1; cdr3_aa: CASSQDTDSSGVATDTQYF; cdr3_nt: TGCGCCAGCAGCCAAGATACCGACAGTTCTGGGGTAGCCACAGATACGCAGTATTTT
cdr3_length: 15; j_call: TRBJ2-7; d_call: NA; clone_size: NA; v_call: TRBV19; cdr3_aa: CASSTALDSTYEQYF; cdr3_nt: TGTGCCAGTAGTACCGCTCTGGACAGCACCTACGAGCAGTACTTC
cdr3_length: 16; j_call: TRBJ1-5; d_call: NA; clone_size: NA; v_call: TRBV2; cdr3_aa: CASSPGGTGSHQPQHF; cdr3_nt: TGTGCCAGCAGTCCTGGGGGAACAGGGTCGCATCAGCCCCAGCATTTT
cdr3_length: 15; j_call: TRBJ1-2; d_call: NA; clone_size: NA; v_call: TRBV6-1; cdr3_aa: CASSELTGPNYGYTF; cdr3_nt: TGTGCCAGCAGTGAACTGACAGGCCCGAACTATGGCTACACCTTC
cdr3_length: 13; j_call: TRBJ1-2; d_call: NA; clone_size: NA; v_call: TRBV5-1; cdr3_aa: CASSLMGGDGYTF; cdr3_nt: TGCGCCAGCAGCTTGATGGGGGGAGATGGCTACACCTTC
cdr3_length: 15; j_call: TRBJ2-1; d_call: NA; clone_size: NA; v_call: TRBV7-2; cdr3_aa: CASSSPPGVYNEQFF; cdr3_nt: TGTGCCAGCAGCTCACCGCCGGGAGTATACAATGAGCAGTTCTTC
cdr3_length: 13; j_call: TRBJ1-3; d_call: TRBD1; clone_size: NA; v_call: TRBV28; cdr3_aa: CAGRGQGTNTIYF; cdr3_nt: TGTGCCGGTCGGGGACAGGGGACAAACACCATATATTTT
cdr3_length: 13; j_call: TRBJ2-7; d_call: NA; clone_size: NA; v_call: TRBV10-3; cdr3_aa: CAISRLEGNEQYF; cdr3_nt: TGTGCCATCAGTAGGTTGGAGGGCAACGAGCAGTACTTC
cdr3_length: 13; j_call: TRBJ1-2; d_call: TRBD1; clone_size: NA; v_call: TRBV11-2; cdr3_aa: CASSNKGARGYTF; cdr3_nt: TGTGCCAGCAGCAATAAGGGGGCTCGGGGCTACACCTTC
cdr3_length: 14; j_call: TRBJ1-1; d_call: NA; clone_size: NA; v_call: TRBV2; cdr3_aa: CASSSLQGNTEAFF; cdr3_nt: TGTGCCAGCAGTAGTCTGCAGGGGAACACTGAAGCTTTCTTT
cdr3_length: 15; j_call: TRBJ2-7; d_call: TRBD2; clone_size: NA; v_call: TRBV5-4; cdr3_aa: CASTLTGGISYEQYF; cdr3_nt: TGTGCCAGCACCTTGACGGGGGGAATTTCCTACGAGCAGTACTTC
cdr3_length: 15; j_call: TRBJ1-1; d_call: NA; clone_size: NA; v_call: TRBV2; cdr3_aa: CASSEAAQGYTEAFF; cdr3_nt: TGTGCCAGCAGTGAAGCGGCACAGGGTTACACTGAAGCTTTCTTT
cdr3_length: 15; j_call: TRBJ1-1; d_call: TRBD1; clone_size: NA; v_call: TRBV7-9; cdr3_aa: CASSSNQGAFTEAFF; cdr3_nt: TGTGCCAGCAGCTCGAACCAGGGGGCATTTACTGAAGCTTTCTTT
cdr3_length: 10; j_call: TRBJ1-1; d_call: NA; clone_size: NA; v_call: TRBV12-3/TRBV12-4; cdr3_aa: CASRGAEAFF; cdr3_nt: TGTGCCAGCAGGGGAGCTGAAGCTTTCTTT
cdr3_length: 17; j_call: TRBJ2-1; d_call: TRBD2; clone_size: NA; v_call: TRBV5-1; cdr3_aa: CASSLGEGPISYNEQFF; cdr3_nt: TGCGCCAGCAGCTTGGGGGAGGGGCCCATCTCCTACAATGAGCAGTTCTTC
cdr3_length: 14; j_call: TRBJ1-5; d_call: NA; clone_size: NA; v_call: TRBV7-9; cdr3_aa: CASSLDSGNQPQHF; cdr3_nt: TGTGCCAGCAGCTTAGATTCAGGGAATCAGCCCCAGCATTTT
cdr3_length: 16; j_call: TRBJ2-1; d_call: TRBD2; clone_size: NA; v_call: TRBV10-3; cdr3_aa: CAISESRAGGYNEQFF; cdr3_nt: TGTGCCATCAGTGAGTCGAGGGCGGGAGGATACAATGAGCAGTTCTTC
cdr3_length: 15; j_call: TRBJ1-1; d_call: TRBD1; clone_size: NA; v_call: TRBV18; cdr3_aa: CASFRDRESDTEAFF; cdr3_nt: TGTGCCAGCTTCCGGGACAGGGAATCGGACACTGAAGCTTTCTTT
cdr3_length: 12; j_call: TRBJ1-1; d_call: TRBD1; clone_size: NA; v_call: TRBV7-9; cdr3_aa: CASSGQGYYAFF; cdr3_nt: TGTGCCAGCAGTGGACAGGGTTATTATGCTTTCTTT
cdr3_length: 13; j_call: TRBJ1-1; d_call: TRBD1; clone_size: few; v_call: TRBV6-6; cdr3_aa: CASSHGTGGFPFF; cdr3_nt: TGTGCCAGCAGCCACGGGACAGGGGGTTTTCCTTTCTTT
cdr3_length: 15; j_call: TRBJ1-2; d_call: NA; clone_size: NA; v_call: TRBV7-2; cdr3_aa: CASSLRTVLNYGYTF; cdr3_nt: TGTGCCAGCAGCCTCCGGACAGTGCTTAACTATGGCTACACCTTC
cdr3_length: 14; j_call: TRBJ1-2; d_call: NA; clone_size: NA; v_call: TRBV18; cdr3_aa: CASSPLTADYGYTF; cdr3_nt: TGTGCCAGCTCACCGCTGACAGCAGATTATGGCTACACCTTC
cdr3_length: 15; j_call: TRBJ2-7; d_call: TRBD2; clone_size: NA; v_call: TRBV6-2/TRBV6-3; cdr3_aa: CASSPIAGRSYEQYF; cdr3_nt: TGTGCCAGCAGTCCCATAGCGGGCCGCTCCTACGAGCAGTACTTC
cdr3_length: 14; j_call: TRBJ1-2; d_call: NA; clone_size: NA; v_call: TRBV2; cdr3_aa: CASSDLRGLSGYTF; cdr3_nt: TGTGCCAGCAGTGATCTTCGGGGGTTGAGTGGCTACACCTTC
cdr3_length: 15; j_call: TRBJ2-1; d_call: NA; clone_size: NA; v_call: TRBV6-1; cdr3_aa: CASSEVNPGLGEQFF; cdr3_nt: TGTGCCAGCAGTGAAGTTAACCCAGGGCTGGGTGAGCAGTTCTTC
cdr3_length: 14; j_call: TRBJ2-3; d_call: NA; clone_size: NA; v_call: TRBV30; cdr3_aa: CAWSRTGILGTQYF; cdr3_nt: TGTGCCTGGAGTCGAACGGGGATTCTCGGGACGCAGTATTTT
cdr3_length: 14; j_call: TRBJ1-6; d_call: NA; clone_size: NA; v_call: TRBV3-1/TRBV3-2; cdr3_aa: CASSQDSGHSPLHF; cdr3_nt: TGTGCCAGCAGCCAAGATTCAGGGCATTCACCCCTCCACTTT
cdr3_length: 13; j_call: TRBJ1-4; d_call: TRBD1; clone_size: few; v_call: TRBV3-1/TRBV3-2; cdr3_aa: CASSQGQGEKLFF; cdr3_nt: TGTGCCAGCAGCCAGGGACAGGGTGAAAAACTGTTTTTT
cdr3_length: 17; j_call: TRBJ1-2; d_call: TRBD1; clone_size: NA; v_call: TRBV19; cdr3_aa: CASSIGTGRKEIYGYTF; cdr3_nt: TGTGCCAGTAGTATCGGGACAGGGAGAAAGGAAATCTATGGCTACACCTTC
cdr3_length: 16; j_call: TRBJ1-6; d_call: TRBD1; clone_size: NA; v_call: TRBV9; cdr3_aa: CASSAQRGQGNSPLHF; cdr3_nt: TGTGCCAGCAGCGCCCAACGGGGACAGGGGAATTCACCCCTCCACTTT
cdr3_length: 16; j_call: TRBJ1-1; d_call: NA; clone_size: NA; v_call: TRBV6-2/TRBV6-3; cdr3_aa: CASSYALVREGTEAFF; cdr3_nt: TGTGCCAGCAGTTATGCGTTAGTTCGGGAAGGGACTGAAGCTTTCTTT
cdr3_length: 15; j_call: TRBJ2-7; d_call: TRBD1; clone_size: NA; v_call: TRBV5-1; cdr3_aa: CASSLLGGLLNEQYF; cdr3_nt: TGCGCCAGCAGCTTGTTAGGGGGCTTATTAAACGAGCAGTACTTC
cdr3_length: 17; j_call: TRBJ1-2; d_call: TRBD1; clone_size: NA; v_call: TRBV28; cdr3_aa: CASSLGTGILRIYGYTF; cdr3_nt: TGTGCCAGCAGCCTCGGGACAGGCATACTCCGGATCTATGGCTACACCTTC
cdr3_length: 15; j_call: TRBJ1-1; d_call: TRBD1; clone_size: NA; v_call: TRBV5-4; cdr3_aa: CASNRGQGSLTEAFF; cdr3_nt: TGTGCCAGCAACCGGGGACAGGGATCCCTCACTGAAGCTTTCTTT
cdr3_length: 15; j_call: TRBJ1-2; d_call: NA; clone_size: few; v_call: TRBV5-1; cdr3_aa: CASSSTSTANYGYTF; cdr3_nt: TGCGCCAGCAGCTCTACCTCCACCGCAAACTATGGCTACACCTTC
cdr3_length: 15; j_call: TRBJ2-1; d_call: TRBD1; clone_size: once; v_call: TRBV6-5; cdr3_aa: CASSLTGGTYNEQFF; cdr3_nt: TGTGCCAGCAGTCTTACAGGGGGCACCTACAATGAGCAGTTCTTC
cdr3_length: 16; j_call: TRBJ2-3; d_call: TRBD2; clone_size: NA; v_call: TRBV10-1; cdr3_aa: CASSESGGLDTDTQYF; cdr3_nt: TGCGCCAGCAGTGAGTCGGGGGGGTTGGACACAGATACGCAGTATTTT
cdr3_length: 15; j_call: TRBJ1-3; d_call: NA; clone_size: few; v_call: TRBV5-1; cdr3_aa: CASSLSGGSGNTIYF; cdr3_nt: TGCGCCAGCAGCCTATCGGGGGGCAGCGGAAACACCATATATTTT
cdr3_length: 12; j_call: TRBJ1-2; d_call: NA; clone_size: NA; v_call: TRBV4-1; cdr3_aa: CASSPNQVGYTF; cdr3_nt: TGCGCCAGCAGCCCTAACCAGGTTGGCTACACCTTC
cdr3_length: 14; j_call: TRBJ1-1; d_call: NA; clone_size: NA; v_call: TRBV9; cdr3_aa: CASSPRVGATEAFF; cdr3_nt: TGTGCCAGCAGCCCCCGTGTCGGAGCCACTGAAGCTTTCTTT
cdr3_length: 17; j_call: TRBJ1-5; d_call: TRBD1; clone_size: NA; v_call: TRBV11-3; cdr3_aa: CASSLDRDRGHNQPQHF; cdr3_nt: TGTGCCAGCAGCTTAGACCGGGACAGGGGGCACAATCAGCCCCAGCATTTT
cdr3_length: 14; j_call: TRBJ2-2; d_call: NA; clone_size: NA; v_call: TRBV3-1/TRBV3-2; cdr3_aa: CASSPDSNTGELFF; cdr3_nt: TGTGCCAGCAGCCCGGACAGTAATACCGGGGAGCTGTTTTTT
cdr3_length: 15; j_call: TRBJ2-1; d_call: NA; clone_size: NA; v_call: TRBV6-4; cdr3_aa: CASSVMGESYNEQFF; cdr3_nt: TGTGCCAGCAGTGTTATGGGAGAGTCCTACAATGAGCAGTTCTTC
cdr3_length: 18; j_call: TRBJ2-3; d_call: NA; clone_size: NA; v_call: TRBV5-1; cdr3_aa: CASSIPHSSQRGTDTQYF; cdr3_nt: TGCGCCAGCTCTATCCCCCATTCGTCCCAGAGGGGGACAGATACGCAGTATTTT
cdr3_length: 17; j_call: TRBJ1-2; d_call: NA; clone_size: NA; v_call: TRBV6-1; cdr3_aa: CASSENPGSGGNYGYTF; cdr3_nt: TGTGCCAGCAGTGAAAATCCAGGGTCGGGGGGTAACTATGGCTACACCTTC
cdr3_length: 10; j_call: TRBJ2-3; d_call: NA; clone_size: NA; v_call: TRBV20-1; cdr3_aa: CSVITDTQYF; cdr3_nt: TGCAGCGTTATTACAGATACGCAGTATTTT
cdr3_length: 13; j_call: TRBJ2-7; d_call: NA; clone_size: NA; v_call: TRBV7-9; cdr3_aa: CASSQGGENEQYF; cdr3_nt: TGTGCCAGCAGCCAAGGCGGGGAAAACGAGCAGTACTTC
cdr3_length: 16; j_call: TRBJ2-7; d_call: NA; clone_size: NA; v_call: TRBV21-1; cdr3_aa: CASKNSRAGPPYEQYF; cdr3_nt: TGTGCCAGCAAAAACTCTCGGGCAGGGCCCCCCTACGAGCAGTACTTC
cdr3_length: 14; j_call: TRBJ1-2; d_call: TRBD1; clone_size: NA; v_call: TRBV28; cdr3_aa: CASTDGTANYGYTF; cdr3_nt: TGTGCCAGCACCGACGGGACAGCAAACTATGGCTACACCTTC